Listed below are T cell receptor beta chains from one sample, sequenced in a study of T cells in tuberculosis. Some clones are missing from TCRdb's copy, which holds only in-frame ones; the method was immunoSEQ multiplex PCR. Of around 35,000 clones in the sample, 85% to 95% were seen once. Sequencing was done on a sample of PBMCs. These receptors were obtained from a donor aged 5 to 30 with latent tuberculosis or without tuberculosis infection. Each CDR3 is given with its conserved first and last residue. A D gene is named only where the DNA matches it firmly. Size is stated for part of the rows, as once, few or many counts, or as a class when the clone is expanded.

j_gene,abundance,d_gene,v_gene,CDR3aa,CDR3nt
TRBJ1-6,.,.,TRBV7-2,CASSLVRGAGAPLHF,TGTGCCAGCAGCTTAGTCCGGGGGGCGGGAGCACCCCTCCACTTT
TRBJ2-7,.,TRBD1,TRBV27,CASSLSRDRRPWSSYEQYF,TGTGCCAGCAGTTTATCCCGGGACAGGCGGCCTTGGAGCTCCTACGAGCAGTACTTC
TRBJ2-7,.,.,TRBV18,CASSPRGSFAAGQWGYYEQYF,TGTGCCAGCTCACCACGGGGCTCTTTTGCGGCCGGGCAGTGGGGATACTACGAGCAGTACTTC
TRBJ1-1,.,TRBD1,TRBV4-2,CASENRGSEAFF,TGTGCCAGCGAGAACAGGGGCTCTGAAGCTTTCTTT
TRBJ2-1,once,TRBD2,TRBV5-1,CASSSLRGFYNEQFF,TGCGCCAGCAGCTCGTTGCGGGGGTTCTACAATGAGCAGTTCTTC
TRBJ2-7,.,TRBD2,TRBV19,CASSISGTSSHEQYF,TGTGCCAGTAGTATATCCGGGACTAGCAGCCACGAGCAGTACTTC
TRBJ1-1,.,.,TRBV11-2,CASSLTMRTEAFF,TGTGCCAGCAGCTTAACAATGAGGACTGAAGCTTTCTTT
TRBJ2-3,.,TRBD1,TRBV4-1,CASSQGQGKFDTDTQYF,TGCGCCAGCAGCCAAGGACAGGGGAAATTCGATACAGATACGCAGTATTTT
TRBJ1-5,.,TRBD1,TRBV25-1,CASSESKGAGQPQHF,TGTGCCAGCAGTGAATCGAAGGGGGCTGGGCAGCCCCAGCATTTT
TRBJ2-7,.,TRBD1,TRBV5-1,CASSLGGTGSSYEQYF,TGCGCCAGCAGCTTGGGAGGGACAGGGAGCAGTTACGAGCAGTACTTC
TRBJ2-7,few,.,TRBV25-1,CASSEREGHEQYF,TGTGCCAGCAGTGAACGGGAAGGGCACGAGCAGTACTTC
TRBJ2-3,.,.,TRBV21-1,CARGRLAGGYGTDTQYF,TGTGCCAGAGGGCGACTAGCGGGGGGTTATGGTACAGATACGCAGTATTTT
TRBJ2-2,.,.,TRBV14,CASSQDRGRTGELFF,TGTGCCAGCAGCCAAGATAGGGGCCGAACCGGGGAGCTGTTTTTT
TRBJ1-2,.,.,TRBV5-1,CASSPQGGNYGYTF,TGCGCCAGCAGCCCCCAGGGAGGGAACTATGGCTACACCTTC
TRBJ2-2,.,TRBD1,TRBV5-1,CASSRDRGRSTGELFF,TGCGCCAGCAGCAGGGACAGGGGGCGGTCAACCGGGGAGCTGTTTTTT
TRBJ1-2,.,TRBD1,TRBV13,CASRGGLGTELPNYGYTF,TGTGCCAGCAGGGGTGGTCTCGGGACAGAACTCCCTAACTATGGCTACACCTTC
TRBJ2-2,.,.,TRBV30,CAWSGQNTGELFF,TGTGCCTGGAGTGGGCAGAACACCGGGGAGCTGTTTTTT
TRBJ2-1,.,.,TRBV15,CATSRAWDKYNEQFF,TGTGCCACCAGCAGAGCTTGGGACAAATACAATGAGCAGTTCTTC
TRBJ1-6,.,TRBD1,TRBV6-6,CASSMSGGQHSPLHF,TGTGCCAGCAGCATGTCCGGGGGACAGCATTCACCCCTCCACTTT
TRBJ1-5,.,TRBD1,TRBV29-1,CSGGQGAIQPQHF,TGCAGCGGGGGCCAGGGGGCGATTCAGCCCCAGCATTTT
TRBJ1-1,once,TRBD1,TRBV7-2,CASSPTGHPTEAFF,TGTGCCAGCAGCCCGACAGGGCACCCAACTGAAGCTTTCTTT
TRBJ2-1,.,TRBD2,TRBV7-2,CASSLVSTSGYNEQFF,TGTGCCAGCAGCTTAGTATCCACTAGCGGGTACAATGAGCAGTTCTTC
TRBJ2-2,.,.,TRBV19,CASHNGELFF,TGTGCCAGTCACAACGGGGAGCTGTTTTTT
TRBJ1-5,once,.,TRBV6-6,CASSYSGVQPQHF,TGTGCCAGCAGTTACTCCGGAGTCCAGCCCCAGCATTTT
TRBJ1-2,.,TRBD1,TRBV28,CASDTGGVLFGYTF,TGTGCCAGCGATACAGGGGGCGTTTTGTTTGGCTACACCTTC
TRBJ2-2,.,.,TRBV4-3,CASSPLGGELFF,TGCGCCAGCAGCCCCCTAGGCGGGGAGCTGTTTTTT
TRBJ1-5,few,.,TRBV19,CASSPSGEQPQHF,TGTGCCAGTAGCCCCTCGGGGGAACAGCCCCAGCATTTT
TRBJ2-5,once,TRBD1,TRBV7-2,CASSFGTGVQETQYF,TGTGCCAGCAGCTTCGGGACAGGCGTCCAAGAGACCCAGTACTTC
TRBJ1-1,.,.,TRBV7-6,CASSFNRVTEAFF,TGTGCCAGCAGCTTCAACAGGGTCACTGAAGCTTTCTTT
TRBJ1-2,.,.,TRBV18,CASSPSHRSYGYTF,TGTGCCAGCTCACCATCGCACAGGTCCTATGGCTACACCTTC
TRBJ1-3,.,TRBD1,TRBV9,CASSSRTGKGNTIYF,TGTGCCAGCAGCTCCCGGACAGGGAAGGGAAACACCATATATTTT
TRBJ1-2,.,TRBD1,TRBV30,CAWRRGTAYGYTF,TGTGCCTGGAGGAGAGGGACAGCGTATGGCTACACCTTC
TRBJ2-1,.,.,TRBV30,CAWSSWLGTDEQFF,TGTGCCTGGAGTTCGTGGCTAGGAACCGATGAGCAGTTCTTC
TRBJ2-1,.,.,TRBV2,CASRPSYYNEQFF,TGTGCCAGCAGACCCAGTTACTACAATGAGCAGTTCTTC
TRBJ1-1,.,TRBD1,TRBV10-3,CAISEGQGALETEAFF,TGTGCCATCAGTGAAGGACAGGGGGCGTTGGAAACTGAAGCTTTCTTT
TRBJ1-4,.,.,TRBV29-1,CSVEGWEANEKLFF,TGCAGCGTTGAGGGTTGGGAGGCTAATGAAAAACTGTTTTTT
TRBJ2-1,.,.,TRBV30,CAWSRSSYNEQFF,TGTGCCTGGAGTAGGAGCTCCTACAATGAGCAGTTCTTC
TRBJ1-3,.,.,TRBV27,CASSLAGASGNTIYF,TGTGCCAGCAGTTTAGCAGGGGCCTCTGGAAACACCATATATTTT
TRBJ1-5,.,.,TRBV5-1,CASSYNSNQPQHF,TGCGCCAGCAGCTACAATAGCAATCAGCCCCAGCATTTT
TRBJ1-1,.,.,TRBV10-2,CASSERRGVGTEAFF,TGCGCCAGCAGTGAGCGACGGGGGGTGGGGACTGAAGCTTTCTTT
TRBJ1-4,.,.,TRBV7-6,CASSWSRNLEEKLFF,TGTGCCAGCAGCTGGTCGCGGAATTTGGAGGAAAAACTGTTTTTT
TRBJ2-7,.,TRBD1,TRBV29-1,CSVEGGTGLKSGAQYF,TGCAGCGTTGAAGGAGGGACAGGCTTGAAGAGCGGTGCGCAGTACTTC
TRBJ1-1,once,.,TRBV19,CASITGKGTEAFF,TGTGCCAGTATTACAGGGAAAGGCACTGAAGCTTTCTTT
TRBJ2-1,.,.,TRBV2,CASMLAGIGSYNEQFF,TGTGCCAGCATGCTAGCAGGAATCGGCTCCTACAATGAGCAGTTCTTC
TRBJ2-7,.,.,TRBV21-1,CASSKGRGSISYEQYF,TGTGCCAGCAGCAAAGGAAGGGGCAGTATCTCCTACGAGCAGTACTTC
TRBJ1-4,.,.,TRBV2,CASSENRVGEKLFF,TGTGCCAGCAGTGAAAACAGGGTGGGCGAAAAACTGTTTTTT
TRBJ2-5,.,.,TRBV11-2,CASSFNLVPGETQYF,TGTGCCAGCAGCTTTAATCTAGTCCCCGGGGAGACCCAGTACTTC
TRBJ2-7,.,.,TRBV28,CASRTPFYEQYF,TGTGCCAGCAGGACACCTTTCTACGAGCAGTACTTC
TRBJ2-6,.,.,TRBV4-2,CASSQGIRGSGANVLTF,TGTGCCAGCAGCCAAGGGATCAGGGGAAGTGGGGCCAACGTCCTGACTTTC
TRBJ2-7,.,TRBD1,TRBV7-9,CASSVSGGRLSSYEQYF,TGTGCCAGCAGTGTATCAGGGGGCCGTCTCTCCTCCTACGAGCAGTACTTC
TRBJ2-1,.,.,TRBV5-4,CASSRWGVETSDEQFF,TGTGCCAGCTCCCGGTGGGGGGTCGAAACCTCCGATGAGCAGTTCTTC
TRBJ1-2,once,.,TRBV14,CASSQVSGALSSGYTF,TGTGCCAGCAGCCAAGTGTCAGGGGCGCTGTCGAGTGGCTACACCTTC
TRBJ1-5,.,.,TRBV9,CASSAAGGGSNQPQHF,TGTGCCAGCAGCGCTGCGGGCGGGGGCAGCAATCAGCCCCAGCATTTT
TRBJ2-7,.,TRBD2,TRBV6-1,CASSGTRGSWEQYF,TGTGCCAGCAGCGGGACTAGGGGGAGTTGGGAGCAGTACTTC
TRBJ2-1,.,.,TRBV7-2,CASSLNGEIYNEQFF,TGTGCCAGCAGCTTAAACGGGGAAATTTACAATGAGCAGTTCTTC
TRBJ1-2,.,.,TRBV6-5,CASSYLATSYYGYTF,TGTGCCAGCAGTTACTTGGCCACAAGTTACTATGGCTACACCTTC
TRBJ2-7,.,.,TRBV20-1,CSAHSYEQYF,TGCAGTGCCCACTCCTACGAGCAGTACTTC
TRBJ1-1,.,TRBD1,TRBV7-2,CASSLGRGGGLPEEAFF,TGTGCCAGCAGCTTAGGGAGAGGAGGGGGCCTCCCGGAAGAAGCTTTCTTT
TRBJ2-2,.,TRBD2,TRBV15,CATSRVPSGGTGELFF,TGTGCCACCAGCAGAGTGCCCAGCGGGGGCACCGGGGAGCTGTTTTTT
TRBJ1-2,.,.,TRBV19,CASSIATDYGYTF,TGTGCCAGTAGTATTGCCACAGACTATGGCTACACCTTC